This TCR beta chain was identified during a study of blood T cell repertoires in COVID-19 (dated by TCRdb to the early 2020s). About the investigation overall: The collaborator samples originated in the United States, Italy and Spain and spanned the acute and convalescent phases of COVID-19. The material from the prospective study consisted of cDNA or gDNA derived from T cells, B-cell-depleted T cells, or PBMCs. Deeply sampled blood TCRbeta repertoires from subjects exposed to, actively infected with, or recovered from COVID-19 were included in the dataset. The repertoires were released in a freely available public database meant as a resource for research on the immune response to SARS-CoV-2. The samples were drawn from the first 160 participants of the ongoing ImmuneRACE study and from 950 to 1,500 subjects provided by 6 global collaborators. Sample metadata almost always included a de-identified subject ID, COVID-19 status, age in years and sex. HLA class I and class II types, where available, came from metadata supplied by the sample provider rather than from assay-based typing.

Whole blood was collected in K2EDTA tubes by collaborating institutions according to the institutions' own protocols. For TCRbeta analysis, collaborators shipped samples as frozen whole blood, isolated PBMCs, or DNA extracted from either of those sample types. The CDR3 starts with the cysteine, ends with the phenylalanine, and has 15 residues. Left in the record is the CDR3 DNA by itself, 45 bases read in frame from the first base. According to the germline V gene (reference sequence), CDR1 reads MNHNY and CDR2 reads SVGAGI. The junction shows trimming of 5 bases on V and 4 bases on J, plus 15 bases between the germline ends. About this clone itself: What this receptor recognizes is not known. No base-level quality is on record; no much larger clone is a single base apart.

TCRbeta CDR3 regions were amplified from genomic DNA using the immunoSEQ Assay, a bias-controlled multiplex PCR. As for how the authors treated the data: The number of nucleated cells in each sample was estimated from the amplification of reference gene primers within the assay. To quantify the absolute abundance of each unique TCRbeta CDR3 rearrangement, sequence reads were collapsed and filtered. For each sample, productive Simpson clonality was calculated as the square root of Simpson's diversity index across productive rearrangements. TCRdb obtained this table from immuneACCESS and retained in-frame rearrangements with V and J assigned. These tables miss some clones; where compared with another copy, unresolved V genes account for less than half of the shortfall, and the remainder is unexplained. That table supplies the V and J calls and clone size; D and trimming were determined from the DNA. The sample data list roughly 200,000 clones, and more than 75% of these were observed just once. The top ten constitute roughly 5.6% of the sample.

On the study overall, not on this receptor specifically: The amount of clinical and demographic metadata varied by source and participant and was provided uncurated.

The receptor was isolated from a man aged 40-49 years with active or convalescent COVID-19. The sequence is built from TRBV6-6 and TRBJ1-3; the best D guess is TRBD1, with 6 bases matching. The sequenced sample was peripheral blood. In nucleotide form, the sequence is TGTGCCAGCAGTCGATCACAGGGTTCAGGAAACACCATATATTTT. This gives the protein CASSRSQGSGNTIYF.